This section outlines one T cell receptor beta chain sequence together with its context. Its antigen has not been determined. The sample holds no much larger clone one base away, and base qualities are not on file. This record comes from a study of shared clonotypes between healthy human individuals (dated by TCRdb to 2019 to 2021). Looking at the study overall: The cohort comprised two women and a few men aged 18 to 49 years. Per donor, three plates each were used for CD4 naive and CD4 memory, two for CD8 naive, and one for CD8 memory. To estimate repertoire size and how much clonotype sharing occurs between individuals, the study deeply sequenced the blood TCR repertoires of roughly 5 healthy adults. Between about 0.8 and 9 billion PBMCs per donor were obtained by leukapheresis. To increase sequencing depth and limit assay-specific biases, TCR repertoire library preparation and sequencing were carried out by different laboratories using diverse techniques.

TCR CDR3 regions were amplified from genomic DNA by multiplex PCR using the deep immunoSEQ assay. Extracted genomic DNA from each cell subset was distributed evenly across all wells of several immunoSEQ 96-well plates, and each plate was treated as a replicate. Each replicate PCR for sorted subsets received around 210 ng genomic DNA, equal to roughly 30,000 T cell genomes. Purified libraries were measured with a Qubit 3.0 fluorometer, size-checked on a Bioanalyzer 2100, and measured again with the KAPA Library Quantification kit. Each immunoSEQ 96-well plate was sequenced on its own single-read 150-cycle Illumina NextSeq 550 flow cell. As for the authors' bioinformatics: Because the immunoSEQ output included only junctional sequences and no quality scores, the filtering could not be the same as the filtering used for full-length reads. To assign V/J genes and CDR3, sequences were annotated using PyIR, a Python wrapper for IgBLAST v1.9, with IMGT germline references. Any read was removed if the V/J assignment was weak (E-value above 1e-6), the CDR3 was missing, or the read contained stop codons, out-of-frame junctions, or ambiguous translated residues. V3J clonotypes were defined by identical inferred V gene, J gene, and CDR3 amino acid sequence. The percentage overlap between two repertoires was calculated by dividing the number of shared unique clonotypes by the size of the smaller repertoire. Richness of each repertoire was evaluated using RTK rarefaction, the Chao1 estimator, and Recon v2.1 estimates of unobserved clonotypes. Generation probabilities were computed with OLGA for all TCRbeta clonotypes obtained by the gDNA method from several donors. As stored in TCRdb, this immuneACCESS dataset retains in-frame rearrangements with V and J assigned. A fraction of the clones does not appear; measured against another copy, unresolved V genes explain less than half of the discrepancy, and the remainder lacks a known reason. V and J calls plus clone size are reproduced from that table; the DNA served to infer D and trimming. The sample table records millions of clones; approximately 94% of these occur just once. 1% to 1.3% of the sample belongs to the ten largest clones.

V and J lose 5 bases and 0 bases, and a span of 14 bases separates them. The CDR3, cysteine through phenylalanine, is 15 amino acids long. Just CDR3 DNA is preserved here, 45 bases in frame from base 1. The CDR1 and CDR2 encoded by the germline V gene are SGHAT and FQNNGV. For the CD8 naive samples, CD45RO-negative cells were positively selected for CCR7, yielding a CD45RA+CCR7+ population from which TemRA cells were excluded. The donors were healthy, HIV-negative adults who had no recently reported acute infections or vaccinations. Only Caucasian adults living in Nashville, Tennessee, USA were represented among the donors. After blood collection by leukapheresis, PBMCs were isolated using Ficoll-Histopaque density gradient centrifugation and then cryopreserved in the vapor phase of liquid nitrogen. Purity and quantity of every magnetically sorted T cell population were checked by analytical flow cytometry. Genomic DNA was isolated from every sorted fraction and measured by UV absorbance on a Nanodrop 2000c.

Study-wide conclusions, independent of this receptor: Even with the large sequencing depth, rarefaction of the sorted-subset datasets indicated that sequencing was incomplete. Naive subsets generally had larger estimated clonotype richness than memory subsets did. Because the study included a small number of donors, the genetic and exposure-history diversity represented was limited. Compared with non-shared clonotypes, the clonotypes found in all four sorted-subset donors had higher generation probabilities. When several donors were compared, the shared fraction of clonotypes was about 5% for naive CD4, around 3.6% for naive CD8, 2.3% for memory CD4, and about 0.36% for memory CD8. Based on pairwise subsampling, the degree of clonotype sharing among donors was expected to be affected by sequencing depth. Sampling was limited to blood, and TCR repertoires in tissue likely differ from TCR repertoires in blood.

The chain uses TRBV11-2 and TRBJ2-7; the D gene is not confidently resolved. Material: naive CD8+ T cells sorted from blood. The intended sense of this specimen's cell subset or site label: CD45RA+CCR7+. The TCR sequence derives from a man aged 18 to 30 in good health. The DNA reads as follows: TGTGCCAGCAGCCCCATGGAGATTAACTCCTACGAGCAGTACTTC. Its protein product is CASSPMEINSYEQYF.